This T cell receptor beta chain was retrieved from a study of blood T cell repertoires in COVID-19. Background on the study: Sites across the United States, Italy and Spain contributed samples from acute and convalescent COVID-19. Sample material is recorded as cDNA or gDNA derived from T cells, B-cell-depleted T cells, or PBMCs.

Trimming removed 0 bases from V and 0 bases from J; junction bases left unmatched: 9. Looked up from germline, CDR1 is SGDLS and CDR2 is YYNGEE. The CDR3 sequence is 19 residues long. Original methodology: Counts of nucleated cells, estimated from reference gene primer amplification, were obtained. Profiling relied on immunoSEQ multiplex PCR, and the TCRdb table lists in-frame clones only, not all of them. V, J and clone size are taken as reported in that table, and D and trimming were inferred from the DNA itself. The sample has over 250,000 clones; 80% to 90% are singletons. Sequencing was done on a sample of peripheral blood. The V call is TRBV9, the J call TRBJ2-1; 10 nucleotides line up with TRBD2. This receptor was obtained from a woman aged 65 to 85 with acute or convalescent COVID-19. This CDR3 reads CASSVGGLAGVRSYNEQFF. In nucleotides, the CDR3 is TGTGCCAGCAGCGTAGGTGGCCTAGCGGGGGTTCGCTCCTACAATGAGCAGTTCTTC.